This entry is about one T cell receptor (beta chain). This entry is derived from a study of T cell responses to AZD1222 COVID-19 vaccine. V was shortened by 3 bases and J by 4 bases, with 12 bases between the two germline ends. The CDR3 sequence is 14 residues long. From germline, CDR1 is MNHNS and CDR2 SASEGT. Produced via immunoSEQ multiplex PCR; TCRdb's table is partial and in-frame only. The table has 55,000 to 75,000 clones, 85% seen once. The material was peripheral blood, obtained on day 0 of AZD1222 vaccination. This TCR was recovered from an adult in good health. V is TRBV6-1 and J is TRBJ1-2; tentatively, D is TRBD1 (5 bases). CDR3: CASSEDWGGYGYTF. DNA of the CDR3: TGTGCCAGCAGTGAGGACTGGGGGGGCTATGGCTACACCTTC.